This T cell receptor beta chain was sequenced during a study of blood T cell repertoires in COVID-19. About the research overall: Sources were T cells, B-cell-depleted T cells, or PBMCs; the material itself was cDNA or gDNA.

Per the original data handling: Estimation of nucleated cell counts was performed using reference gene primer amplification. Profiled with immunoSEQ multiplex PCR; TCRdb holds only in-frame clones, not every one. D and trimming were read from the DNA, whereas the V and J calls and clone size are those reported in that table. The sample has approximately 76,000 clones, roughly 85% seen once; the top ten hold approximately 8%. V lost 4 bases and J 5 bases, leaving 18 bases between the germline ends. CDR3 size: 15 residues. Germline V gene data show CDR1 as SGHNT and CDR2 as YYREEE (reference sequence).

This TCR was sampled from a man aged 25 to 40 with acute or convalescent COVID-19. This chain joins TRBV5-4 and TRBJ2-5; D perhaps matches TRBD1 (6 bases). The sample taken for sequencing was peripheral blood. CDR3 in DNA: TGTGCCAGCAGCCTAGGGATGGGGGCAGGGGAGACCCAGTACTTC. Translated, it gives CASSLGMGAGETQYF.